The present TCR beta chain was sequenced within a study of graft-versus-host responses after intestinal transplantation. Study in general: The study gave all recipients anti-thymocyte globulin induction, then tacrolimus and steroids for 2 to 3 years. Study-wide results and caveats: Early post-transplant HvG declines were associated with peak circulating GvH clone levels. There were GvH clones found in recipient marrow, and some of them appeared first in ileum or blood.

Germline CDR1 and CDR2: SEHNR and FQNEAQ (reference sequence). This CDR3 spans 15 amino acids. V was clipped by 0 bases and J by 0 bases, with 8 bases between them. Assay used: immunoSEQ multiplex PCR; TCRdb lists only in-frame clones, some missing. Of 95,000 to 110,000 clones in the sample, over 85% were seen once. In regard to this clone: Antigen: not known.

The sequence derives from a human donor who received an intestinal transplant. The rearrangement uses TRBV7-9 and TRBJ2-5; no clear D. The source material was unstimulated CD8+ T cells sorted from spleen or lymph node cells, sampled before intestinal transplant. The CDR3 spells CASSLAESYQETQYF. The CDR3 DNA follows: TGTGCCAGCAGCTTAGCGGAGTCGTACCAAGAGACCCAGTACTTC. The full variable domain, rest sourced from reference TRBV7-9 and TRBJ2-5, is DTGVSQNPRHKITKRGQNVTFRCDPISEHNRLYWYRQTLGQGPEFLTYFQNEAQLEKSRLLSDRFSAERPKGSFSTLEIQRTEQGDSAMYLCASSLAESYQETQYFGPGTRLLVL.